This T cell receptor beta chain came from a study of cytomegalovirus exposure and HLA in healthy donors. Profiled with immunoSEQ multiplex PCR; TCRdb holds only in-frame clones, not every one. The profile shows about 130,000 clones, under 90% of them singletons. The CDR3 length is 15 residues. J was trimmed by 6 bases and V by 5 bases; bases with no gene match: 4. CDR1 and CDR2 from the germline V gene are SEHNR and FQNEAQ (reference sequence). This chain links TRBV7-9 with TRBJ2-1; 13 nucleotides match TRBD2. This sequence was found in a woman younger than 35 in good health and CMV-seronegative. Sample: PBMCs. CDR3 nucleotides: TGTGCCAGCAGCCGGACTAGCGGGAGTTCCAATGAGCAGTTCTTC. Its translation: CASSRTSGSSNEQFF.